Listed here is a single TCR beta chain. Its antigen is as yet unknown. The sample is drawn from a study of Ad26.COV2.S vaccination and SARS-CoV-2 variants. Study-wide context: Once, or twice with 56 days between doses, Ad26.COV2.S was given intramuscularly. The study, taken as a whole, reports: Placebo recipients showed lower spike-specific TCR breadth than vaccinees.

Some clones are missing from TCRdb's copy, which holds only in-frame ones; the method was immunoSEQ multiplex PCR. The repertoire holds about 440,000 clones, about 90% seen once, with 4.3% in the top ten. This sample's treatment: roughly 20 received Ad26.COV2.S at low or high dose, single or two shots; a few received placebo; per-sample allocation not given. Repertoires come from day 63 after the first vaccine or placebo injection. The material was peripheral blood, obtained in a trial of Ad26.COV2.S vaccine versus placebo. The sequence was obtained from a person between 18 and 65 years old who received the Ad26.COV2.S COVID-19 vaccine or a placebo.

Here the CDR3 reads CASSRETGRLLGETQYF. The CDR3 bases are TGTGCCAGCAGCCGGGAAACAGGGAGATTGTTGGGCGAGACCCAGTACTTC. This chain connects TRBV7-9 to TRBJ2-5, with D perhaps matching TRBD1 (6 bases). Trimming took 5 bases from V and 5 from J, leaving 24 bases between them. The CDR3 sequence is 17 residues long. CDR1 is SEHNR and CDR2 is FQNEAQ in the germline V gene (reference sequence).